Each of the 12 T cell receptor beta chains below was sequenced from the same sample in a study of CD4 T cells in relation to SARS-CoV-2 and coronaviruses (dated by TCRdb to the early 2020s). Libraries were prepared through the immunoSEQ multiplex PCR assay. TCRdb stores this immuneACCESS table with in-frame sequences only. Part of the clones is absent; in the studies checked, under half of the shortfall reflects unresolved V genes, and no reason is known for the rest. The sample yields about 16,000 clones; 60% to 80% were counted once. Of the sample, about 9.7% falls within the top ten clones. CD4+ T cells from unexposed donors were collected before the COVID-19 pandemic (2011-2018). Following 10 days of culture, the EasySep CD4+ T cell isolation kit was used to isolate CD4+ T cells. These TCRs' antigens remain unknown. Sequenced input: CD4+ T cells from PBMCs, cultured in vitro. All receptors derive from a human donor in good health.

The chain carries TRBV29-1 and TRBJ1-1; D call uncertain. V was shortened by 0 bases and J by 5 bases, with 10 bases between the two germline ends. The CDR3 totals 13 residues. Germline lookup yields CDR1 SQVTM and CDR2 ANQGSEA. CDR3 amino acids: CSVEDPGSTEAFF. CDR3 nucleotide sequence: TGCAGCGTTGAAGATCCTGGCTCGACTGAAGCTTTCTTT. Using reference TRBV29-1 and TRBJ1-1 for the parts outside the CDR3, the full variable domain is SAVISQKPSRDICQRGTSLTIQCQVDSQVTMMFWYRQQPGQSLTLIATANQGSEATYESGFVIDKFPISRPNLTFSTLTVSNMSPEDSSIYLCSVEDPGSTEAFFGQGTRLTVV.

V is TRBV11-3 and J is TRBJ2-5; 9 positions agree with TRBD1. Germline V CDR1 and CDR2: SGHNT, YENEEA. After removal of 6 bases from V and 5 bases from J, the junction contained 10 bases not matched to a gene. This CDR3 region has 15 residues. The CDR3 DNA is TGTGCCAGCAGTGGGGGACAGGGTGGTCAGGAGACCCAGTACTTC. Amino acids: CASSGGQGGQETQYF.

This clone was found once. The gene calls are TRBV5-6 and TRBJ2-5; 8 bases are shared with TRBD2. Germline lookup yields CDR1 SGHDT and CDR2 YYEEEE. The CDR3 is 15 residues long. J lost 3 bases, V lost 4 bases, and 8 bases had no gene match. The CDR3 nucleotides read TGTGCCAGCAGCCGGGGGATTAGCGGGAAAGAGACCCAGTACTTC. Encoded protein: CASSRGISGKETQYF.

This chain links TRBV4-1 with TRBJ2-3; D gene uncertain. In germline, CDR1 is MGHRA, CDR2 YSYEKL. The length of the CDR3 is 13 residues. V lost 3 bases and J 4 bases, leaving 8 bases between the germline ends. The DNA for the CDR3 is TGCGCCAGCAGCCAGGGGTGGGCAGATACGCAGTATTTT. The encoded protein is CASSQGWADTQYF.

The chain uses TRBV5-6 and TRBJ2-7; no definite D call. The V and J ends lost 0 bases and 7 bases respectively, with 5 bases between them. Germline CDR1 reads SGHDT; CDR2 reads YYEEEE. The CDR3 has 11 residues. CDR3 amino acids: CASSLDREQYF. The CDR3 DNA reads as TGTGCCAGCAGCTTGGATCGGGAGCAGTACTTC.

The rearrangement uses TRBV27 and TRBJ1-1; 7 nucleotides agree with TRBD1. In germline, CDR1 is MNHEY, CDR2 SMNVEV (reference sequence). Trimming removed 6 bases from V and 0 bases from J; junction bases left unmatched: 4. There are 14 residues in the CDR3. CDR3 in amino acids: CASRLTGMNTEAFF. The CDR3 nucleotides read TGTGCCAGCAGGTTGACAGGGATGAACACTGAAGCTTTCTTT.

This rearrangement joins TRBV15 to TRBJ1-2, with a possible D match to TRBD1 (6 bases). Germline V CDR1 and CDR2: LNHNV, YYDKDF (reference sequence). This CDR3 spans 15 amino acids. Trimming pared 6 bases from V and 4 bases from J, leaving 18 bases between. CDR3 sequence (DNA): TGTGCCACCAGTAAAAACACCGACAGGATCTATGGCTACACCTTC. Residues: CATSKNTDRIYGYTF.

In this sample, this clone turned up a few times. J is TRBJ1-1 and V is TRBV4-1; no clear D gene. Trimming pared 1 base from V and 3 bases from J, leaving 12 bases between. The CDR3 loop spans 15 amino acids. The germline gives CDR1 MGHRA, CDR2 YSYEKL. CDR3 bases: TGCGCCAGCAGCCAAGGGTGGGGAGGAGACACTGAAGCTTTCTTT. Protein sequence: CASSQGWGGDTEAFF.

J is TRBJ2-1 and V is TRBV11-2; D unclear. From germline, CDR1 is SGHAT and CDR2 FQNNGV. The germline V and J ends were trimmed by 3 bases and 7 bases, with 25 bases remaining between them. The CDR3 is 18 residues long. CDR3 coding DNA: TGTGCCAGCAGCTTTGCCTCTCAGACCGATACTAAGTCAAATGAGCAGTTCTTC. Its protein is CASSFASQTDTKSNEQFF. Supplemented by reference TRBV11-2 and TRBJ2-1, the full variable domain reads EAGVAQSPRYKIIEKRQSVAFWCNPISGHATLYWYQQILGQGPKLLIQFQNNGVVDDSQLPKDRFSAERLKGVDSTLKIQPAKLEDSAVYLCASSFASQTDTKSNEQFFGPGTRLTVL.

The genes are TRBV5-4 and TRBJ1-2, with D possibly being TRBD1 (5 bases). The germline V gene encodes CDR1 SGHNT and CDR2 YYREEE (reference sequence). Trimming took 5 bases from V and 5 from J, leaving 13 bases between them. The CDR3 runs 13 residues. CDR3 protein: CASRQAGNYGYTF. For the CDR3, the DNA is TGTGCCAGCAGACAAGCAGGGAATTATGGCTACACCTTC.

The genes are TRBV5-1 and TRBJ2-3; no firm D call. The CDR3 is 14 amino acids. The germline V gene has CDR1 SGHRS and CDR2 YFSETQ. Between the trimmed V and J ends, which lost 0 bases and 2 bases, there was a span of 7 bases. CDR3 sequence reads: CASSLGGPTDTQYF. Written as DNA, the CDR3 is TGCGCCAGCAGCTTGGGCGGACCCACAGATACGCAGTATTTT.

This clone has only a few counts. The gene calls are TRBV2 and TRBJ1-2; the D is unclear. Trimming pared 0 bases from V and 6 bases from J, leaving 14 bases between. The CDR3 extends over 15 amino acids. Germline V gene sequence: CDR1 SNHLY, CDR2 FYNNEI. This CDR3 is CASSEANAGRDGYTF. DNA of the CDR3: TGTGCCAGCAGTGAAGCTAATGCAGGCCGGGATGGCTACACCTTC.